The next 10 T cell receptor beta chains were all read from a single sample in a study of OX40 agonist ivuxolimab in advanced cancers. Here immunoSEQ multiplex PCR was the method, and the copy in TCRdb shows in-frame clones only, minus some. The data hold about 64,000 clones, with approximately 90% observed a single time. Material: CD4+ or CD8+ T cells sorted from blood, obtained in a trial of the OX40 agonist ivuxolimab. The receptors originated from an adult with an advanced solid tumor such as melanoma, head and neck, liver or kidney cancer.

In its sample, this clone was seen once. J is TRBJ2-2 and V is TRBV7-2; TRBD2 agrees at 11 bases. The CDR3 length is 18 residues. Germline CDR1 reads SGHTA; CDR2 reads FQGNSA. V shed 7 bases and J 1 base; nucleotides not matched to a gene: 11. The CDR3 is CASTVVGSGRVNTGELFF. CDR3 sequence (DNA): TGTGCCAGCACCGTAGTCGGTAGCGGGAGGGTGAACACCGGGGAGCTGTTTTTT.

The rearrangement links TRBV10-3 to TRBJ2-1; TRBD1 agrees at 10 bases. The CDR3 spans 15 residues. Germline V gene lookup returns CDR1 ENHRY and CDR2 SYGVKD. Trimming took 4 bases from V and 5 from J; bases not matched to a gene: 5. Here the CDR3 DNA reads TGTGCCATCAGTGGGGACAGGGGAAGTAACAATGAGCAGTTCTTC. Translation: CAISGDRGSNNEQFF.

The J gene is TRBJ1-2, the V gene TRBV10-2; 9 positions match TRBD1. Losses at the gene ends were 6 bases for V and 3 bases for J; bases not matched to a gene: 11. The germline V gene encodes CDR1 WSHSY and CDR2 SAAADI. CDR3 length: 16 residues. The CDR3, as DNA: TGCGCCAGCAGGAAGACTCCGGGACAGGGTCACTATGGCTACACCTTC. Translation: CASRKTPGQGHYGYTF.

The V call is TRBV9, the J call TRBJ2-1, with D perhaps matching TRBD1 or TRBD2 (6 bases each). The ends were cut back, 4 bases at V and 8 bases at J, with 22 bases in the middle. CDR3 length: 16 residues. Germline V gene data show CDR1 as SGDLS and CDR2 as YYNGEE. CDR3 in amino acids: CASSPRWAGKGDEQFF. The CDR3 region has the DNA TGTGCCAGCAGCCCCCGGTGGGCGGGAAAGGGGGATGAGCAGTTCTTC.

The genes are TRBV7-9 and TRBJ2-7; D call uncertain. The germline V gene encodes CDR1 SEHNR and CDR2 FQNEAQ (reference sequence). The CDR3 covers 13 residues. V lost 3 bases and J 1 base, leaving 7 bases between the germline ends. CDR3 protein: CASSFSPSYEQYF. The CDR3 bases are TGTGCCAGCAGCTTCTCCCCATCCTACGAGCAGTACTTC.

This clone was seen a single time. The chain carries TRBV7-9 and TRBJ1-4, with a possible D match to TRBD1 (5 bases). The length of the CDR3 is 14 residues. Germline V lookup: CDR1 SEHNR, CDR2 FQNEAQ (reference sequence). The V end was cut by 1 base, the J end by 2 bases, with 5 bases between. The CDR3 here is CASSLGGTNEKLFF. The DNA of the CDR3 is TGTGCCAGCAGCTTAGGGGGGACTAATGAAAAACTGTTTTTT.

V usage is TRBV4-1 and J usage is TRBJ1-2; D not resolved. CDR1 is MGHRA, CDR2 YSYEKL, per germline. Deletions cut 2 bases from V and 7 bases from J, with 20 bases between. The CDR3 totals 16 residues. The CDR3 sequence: CASSQSEDLGLGGYTF. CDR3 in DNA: TGCGCCAGCAGCCAATCCGAGGACCTCGGCCTAGGTGGCTACACCTTC.

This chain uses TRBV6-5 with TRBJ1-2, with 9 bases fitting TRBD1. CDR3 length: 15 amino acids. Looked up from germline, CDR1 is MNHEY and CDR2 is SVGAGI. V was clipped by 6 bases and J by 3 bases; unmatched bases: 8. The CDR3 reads CASSPWTGAYYGYTF. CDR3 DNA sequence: TGTGCCAGCAGCCCCTGGACAGGGGCTTACTATGGCTACACCTTC.

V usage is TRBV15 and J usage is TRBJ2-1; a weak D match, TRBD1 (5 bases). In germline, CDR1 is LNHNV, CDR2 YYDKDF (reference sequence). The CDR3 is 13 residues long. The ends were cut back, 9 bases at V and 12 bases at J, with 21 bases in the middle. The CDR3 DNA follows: TGTGCCACTAACAACCCGACAGCCGAAATGCAGTTCTTC. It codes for CATNNPTAEMQFF.

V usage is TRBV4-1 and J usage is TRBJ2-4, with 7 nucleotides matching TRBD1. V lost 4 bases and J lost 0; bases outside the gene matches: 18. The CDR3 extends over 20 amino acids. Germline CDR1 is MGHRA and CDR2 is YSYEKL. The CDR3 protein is CASSPRTGRETVLAKNIQYF. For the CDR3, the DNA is TGCGCCAGCAGCCCGCGGACAGGTCGGGAAACGGTCCTAGCCAAAAACATTCAGTACTTC.